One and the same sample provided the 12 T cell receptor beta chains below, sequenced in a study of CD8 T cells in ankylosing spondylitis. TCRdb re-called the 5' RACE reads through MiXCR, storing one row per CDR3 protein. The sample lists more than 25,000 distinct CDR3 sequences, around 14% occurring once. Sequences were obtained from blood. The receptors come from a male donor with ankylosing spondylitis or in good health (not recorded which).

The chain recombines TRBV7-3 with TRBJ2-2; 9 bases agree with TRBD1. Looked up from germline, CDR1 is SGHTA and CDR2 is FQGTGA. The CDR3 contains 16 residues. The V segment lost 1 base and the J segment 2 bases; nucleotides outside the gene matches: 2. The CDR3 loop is CASSLKTGGNTGELFF. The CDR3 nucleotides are TGTGCCAGCAGCTTAAAAACAGGGGGCAACACCGGGGAGCTGTTTTTT. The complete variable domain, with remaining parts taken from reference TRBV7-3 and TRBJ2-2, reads GAGVSQTPSNKVTEKGKYVELRCDPISGHTALYWYRQSLGQGPEFLIYFQGTGAADDSGLPNDRFFAVRPEGSVSTLKIQRTERGDSAVYLCASSLKTGGNTGELFFGEGSRLTVL.

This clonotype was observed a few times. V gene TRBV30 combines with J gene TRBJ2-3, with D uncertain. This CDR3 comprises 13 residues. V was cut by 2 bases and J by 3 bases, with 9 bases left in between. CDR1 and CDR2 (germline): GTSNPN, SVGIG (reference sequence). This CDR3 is CAWSYGETDTQYF. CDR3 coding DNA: TGTGCCTGGAGTTATGGAGAAACAGATACGCAGTATTTT.

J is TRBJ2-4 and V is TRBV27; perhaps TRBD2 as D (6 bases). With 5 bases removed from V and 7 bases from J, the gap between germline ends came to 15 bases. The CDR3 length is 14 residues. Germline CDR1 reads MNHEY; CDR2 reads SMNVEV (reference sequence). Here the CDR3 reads CASSRREVGNIQYF. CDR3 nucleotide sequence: TGTGCCAGCAGTAGGAGGGAGGTTGGGAACATTCAGTACTTC.

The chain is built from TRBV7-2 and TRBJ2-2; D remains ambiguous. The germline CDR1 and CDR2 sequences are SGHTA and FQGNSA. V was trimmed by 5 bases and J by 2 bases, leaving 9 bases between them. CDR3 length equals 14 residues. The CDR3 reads CASSQPPNTGELFF. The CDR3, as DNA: TGTGCCAGCAGCCAACCCCCAAACACCGGGGAGCTGTTTTTT.

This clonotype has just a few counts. CDR3 nucleotides: TGTGCCAGCAAGAGCGGGGTGAACACCGGGGAGCTGTTTTTT. Translated, it gives CASKSGVNTGELFF. The chain links TRBV28 to TRBJ2-2; TRBD2 aligns across 7 bases. Germline CDR1 MDHEN, CDR2 SYDVKM. CDR3 length: 14 residues. Germline trimming cut 7 bases from V and 1 base from J; bases unmatched to any gene: 3.

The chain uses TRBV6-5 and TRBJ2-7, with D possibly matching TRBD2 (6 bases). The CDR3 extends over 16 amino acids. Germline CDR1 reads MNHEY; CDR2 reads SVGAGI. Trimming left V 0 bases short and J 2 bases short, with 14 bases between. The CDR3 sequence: CASSYSTGRITYEQYF. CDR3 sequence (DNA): TGTGCCAGCAGTTACTCGACCGGGAGAATTACCTACGAGCAGTACTTC.

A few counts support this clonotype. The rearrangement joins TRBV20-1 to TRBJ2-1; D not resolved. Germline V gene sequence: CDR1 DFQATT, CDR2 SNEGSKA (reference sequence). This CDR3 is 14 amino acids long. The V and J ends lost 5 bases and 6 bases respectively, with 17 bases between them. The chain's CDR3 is CSADGEGPGNEQFF. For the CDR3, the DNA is TGCAGTGCTGATGGGGAAGGGCCGGGCAATGAGCAGTTCTTC.

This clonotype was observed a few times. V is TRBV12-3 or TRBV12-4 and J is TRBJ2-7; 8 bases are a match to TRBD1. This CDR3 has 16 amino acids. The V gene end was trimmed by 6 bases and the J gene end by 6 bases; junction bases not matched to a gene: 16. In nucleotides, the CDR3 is TGTGCCAGCAGCACAAATCCGGACAGGGTTCCCCTCGAGCAGTACTTC. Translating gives CASSTNPDRVPLEQYF.

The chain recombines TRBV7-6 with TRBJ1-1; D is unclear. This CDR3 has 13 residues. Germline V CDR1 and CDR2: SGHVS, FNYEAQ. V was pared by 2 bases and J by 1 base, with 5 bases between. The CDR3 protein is CASSLSGNTEAFF. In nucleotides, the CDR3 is TGTGCCAGCAGCTTAAGCGGGAACACTGAAGCTTTCTTT.

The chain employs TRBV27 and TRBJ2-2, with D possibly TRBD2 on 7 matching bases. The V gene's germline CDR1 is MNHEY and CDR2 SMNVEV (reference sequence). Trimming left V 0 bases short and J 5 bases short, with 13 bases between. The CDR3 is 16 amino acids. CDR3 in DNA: TGTGCCAGCAGTTTATCGGCAGGGAGGGGGACCGGGGAGCTGTTTTTT. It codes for CASSLSAGRGTGELFF.

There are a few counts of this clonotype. The DNA for the CDR3 is TGTGCCAGCAGCAAACCCGGGGAGCAGTACTTC. Amino acids: CASSKPGEQYF. The chain recombines TRBV7-9 with TRBJ2-7; D uncertain. Germline V gives CDR1 SEHNR, CDR2 FQNEAQ (reference sequence). Deletions cut 5 bases from V and 7 bases from J, with 9 bases between. This CDR3 region has 11 residues.

The CDR3 DNA follows: TGCAGCGTTGACCGGGACAGTTCGCAGTATTTT. Residues: CSVDRDSSQYF. V is TRBV29-1 and J is TRBJ2-3, with 7 bases that match TRBD1. The V gene's germline CDR1 is SQVTM and CDR2 ANQGSEA. CDR3 length equals 11 residues. V gave up 3 bases and J gave up 10 bases; unmatched junction bases: 4.